Listed below are T cell receptor beta chains from one sample, sequenced in a study of cytomegalovirus exposure and HLA in healthy donors. Sequencing was performed with immunoSEQ multiplex PCR; in TCRdb, only in-frame clones are kept and a portion is missing. The sample lists 150,000 to 200,000 clones, around 83% occurring once. The sequenced sample was PBMCs. The receptors here all came from a man aged 50 or older in good health and CMV-seropositive. Each CDR3 is given with its conserved first and last residue. A D gene is named only where the DNA matches it firmly. Size is stated for part of the rows, as once, few or many counts, or as a class when the clone is expanded.

length: 13
D: TRBD1
size: .
V: TRBV7-6
J: TRBJ1-5
CDR3: CASSFGTAQPQHF
DNA: TGTGCCAGCAGCTTTGGGACAGCTCAGCCCCAGCATTTT

length: 14
D: .
size: .
V: TRBV11-3
J: TRBJ2-3
CDR3: CASSLGVITDTQYF
DNA: TGTGCCAGCAGCTTGGGCGTCATCACAGATACGCAGTATTTT

length: 15
D: .
size: .
V: TRBV5-1
J: TRBJ1-2
CDR3: CASSSQGIVNYGYTF
DNA: TGCGCCAGCAGCTCTCAGGGGATTGTAAACTATGGCTACACCTTC

length: 16
D: TRBD1
size: .
V: TRBV2
J: TRBJ1-6
CDR3: CAIGQGASSYNSPLHF
DNA: TGTGCCATAGGACAGGGGGCAAGCTCCTATAATTCACCCCTCCACTTT

length: 17
D: TRBD2
size: .
V: TRBV7-9
J: TRBJ2-3
CDR3: CASSLASSGIRTDTQYF
DNA: TGTGCCAGCAGCTTAGCGAGTAGCGGGATTCGCACAGATACGCAGTATTTT

length: 15
D: .
size: .
V: TRBV6-6
J: TRBJ2-1
CDR3: CASSHRAAQNNEQFF
DNA: TGTGCCAGCAGCCACCGCGCGGCGCAGAACAATGAGCAGTTCTTC

length: 16
D: TRBD2
size: .
V: TRBV9
J: TRBJ2-1
CDR3: CASSSGLAGAYNEQFF
DNA: TGTGCCAGCAGCTCGGGCCTAGCGGGGGCCTACAATGAGCAGTTCTTC

length: 13
D: .
size: .
V: TRBV5-1
J: TRBJ2-5
CDR3: CASSSDSMETQYF
DNA: TGCGCCAGCAGCTCCGACAGTATGGAGACCCAGTACTTC

length: 15
D: TRBD1
size: .
V: TRBV19
J: TRBJ1-1
CDR3: CASSIGDSLNTEAFF
DNA: TGTGCCAGTAGTATTGGGGACAGTTTGAACACTGAAGCTTTCTTT

length: 14
D: .
size: few
V: TRBV19
J: TRBJ2-1
CDR3: CASSFSGSYNEQFF
DNA: TGTGCCAGTAGTTTCAGCGGGTCCTACAATGAGCAGTTCTTC

length: 18
D: .
size: .
V: TRBV7-3
J: TRBJ1-4
CDR3: CASSLSRIGCRSNEKLFF
DNA: TGTGCCAGCAGCTTATCGAGAATCGGGTGCCGATCTAATGAAAAACTGTTTTTT

length: 14
D: .
size: .
V: TRBV7-2
J: TRBJ2-4
CDR3: CASSLGLAEDIQYF
DNA: TGTGCCAGCAGCTTAGGGCTAGCTGAGGACATTCAGTACTTC

length: 14
D: TRBD1
size: .
V: TRBV7-9
J: TRBJ1-5
CDR3: CSSSSDRGGQPQHF
DNA: TGTTCCAGCAGCTCGGACAGGGGGGGACAGCCCCAGCATTTT

length: 16
D: .
size: .
V: TRBV5-6
J: TRBJ2-3
CDR3: CASSLDRGAIPDTQYF
DNA: TGTGCCAGCAGCTTGGATCGGGGGGCGATACCAGATACGCAGTATTTT

length: 14
D: .
size: .
V: TRBV6-1
J: TRBJ1-5
CDR3: CASSHRAGNQPQHF
DNA: TGTGCCAGCAGTCACAGGGCCGGCAATCAGCCCCAGCATTTT

length: 15
D: .
size: few
V: TRBV6-5
J: TRBJ1-4
CDR3: CASIWGRGQYEKLFF
DNA: TGTGCCAGCATCTGGGGAAGGGGACAATATGAAAAACTGTTTTTT

length: 15
D: TRBD1
size: .
V: TRBV7-9
J: TRBJ1-1
CDR3: CASSTGTAMNTEAFF
DNA: TGTGCCAGCAGCACTGGGACAGCCATGAACACTGAAGCTTTCTTT

length: 20
D: TRBD1
size: .
V: TRBV6-1
J: TRBJ1-5
CDR3: CASSGHWQQGAKSLNQPQHF
DNA: TGTGCCAGCAGTGGCCACTGGCAACAGGGGGCTAAATCCCTCAATCAGCCCCAGCATTTT

length: 18
D: .
size: few
V: TRBV5-1
J: TRBJ2-6
CDR3: CASSFGEGVGLLANVLTF
DNA: TGCGCCAGCAGCTTTGGGGAGGGGGTTGGGCTTTTAGCCAACGTCCTGACTTTC

length: 15
D: .
size: .
V: TRBV25-1
J: TRBJ2-3
CDR3: CASIGSYARSDTQYF
DNA: TGTGCCAGCATTGGTTCTTATGCTCGGTCGGATACGCAGTATTTT

length: 14
D: TRBD1
size: once
V: TRBV6-6
J: TRBJ1-6
CDR3: CASKPGTGDSPLHF
DNA: TGTGCCAGCAAACCCGGGACAGGAGATTCACCCCTCCACTTT

length: 15
D: .
size: .
V: TRBV11-2
J: TRBJ2-7
CDR3: CASSNGQRPTYEQYF
DNA: TGTGCCAGCAGCAACGGACAGAGACCAACCTACGAGCAGTACTTC

length: 16
D: .
size: .
V: TRBV2
J: TRBJ2-1
CDR3: CASLLSPAGSYNEQFF
DNA: TGTGCCAGCCTACTGTCGCCAGCGGGCTCCTACAATGAGCAGTTCTTC

length: 11
D: TRBD2
size: .
V: TRBV6-5
J: TRBJ2-3
CDR3: CASRRGDTQYF
DNA: TGTGCCTCGCGGCGGGGGGATACGCAGTATTTT

length: 15
D: TRBD1
size: .
V: TRBV4-2
J: TRBJ1-5
CDR3: CASSQETGGNQPQHF
DNA: TGTGCCAGCAGCCAGGAGACAGGGGGCAATCAGCCCCAGCATTTT

length: 14
D: .
size: .
V: TRBV10-1
J: TRBJ2-5
CDR3: CASSGGDSQETQYF
DNA: TGCGCCAGCAGTGGCGGGGACAGCCAAGAGACCCAGTACTTC

length: 13
D: .
size: .
V: TRBV19
J: TRBJ1-1
CDR3: CASSMEGNTEAFF
DNA: TGTGCCAGTAGTATGGAGGGGAACACTGAAGCTTTCTTT

length: 15
D: TRBD2
size: .
V: TRBV7-2
J: TRBJ2-3
CDR3: CASELTSGATDTQYF
DNA: TGTGCCAGCGAGCTTACTAGCGGGGCCACAGATACGCAGTATTTT

length: 14
D: TRBD1
size: few
V: TRBV7-9
J: TRBJ1-4
CDR3: CASSTTGGSEKLFF
DNA: TGTGCCAGCAGCACCACAGGGGGTAGTGAAAAACTGTTTTTT

length: 17
D: TRBD1
size: once
V: TRBV18
J: TRBJ1-4
CDR3: CASSRRQGLSENEKLFF
DNA: TGTGCCAGCTCACGAAGACAGGGGCTCTCCGAAAACGAAAAACTGTTTTTT

length: 14
D: TRBD1
size: .
V: TRBV5-4
J: TRBJ1-2
CDR3: CASSFGQGASGYTF
DNA: TGTGCCAGCAGCTTCGGACAGGGGGCGAGTGGCTACACCTTC

length: 14
D: .
size: few
V: TRBV28
J: TRBJ1-2
CDR3: CATGGEGHLYGYTF
DNA: TGTGCCACAGGCGGGGAGGGACACCTCTATGGCTACACCTTC

length: 15
D: TRBD2
size: .
V: TRBV27
J: TRBJ2-3
CDR3: CASSLERGGADTQYF
DNA: TGTGCCAGCAGTTTAGAGCGGGGGGGAGCAGATACGCAGTATTTT

length: 17
D: TRBD2
size: .
V: TRBV7-2
J: TRBJ2-2
CDR3: CASSLRRTSPTPGELFF
DNA: TGTGCCAGCAGCTTACGACGGACTAGCCCTACTCCCGGGGAGCTGTTTTTT

length: 14
D: TRBD1
size: .
V: TRBV6-5
J: TRBJ2-1
CDR3: CASSYRGQYNEQFF
DNA: TGTGCCAGCAGCTACAGGGGGCAATACAATGAGCAGTTCTTC

length: 14
D: .
size: .
V: TRBV11-2
J: TRBJ1-5
CDR3: CASSLQGSNQPQHF
DNA: TGTGCCAGCAGCTTACAGGGAAGCAATCAGCCCCAGCATTTT

length: 14
D: .
size: .
V: TRBV5-1
J: TRBJ2-3
CDR3: CASSFQGTTDTQYF
DNA: TGCGCCAGCAGCTTTCAGGGAACCACAGATACGCAGTATTTT

length: 15
D: .
size: once
V: TRBV5-6
J: TRBJ1-1
CDR3: CASIETGREDTEAFF
DNA: TGTGCCAGCATTGAGACAGGCCGGGAGGACACTGAAGCTTTCTTT

length: 12
D: .
size: .
V: TRBV19
J: TRBJ1-1
CDR3: CASSISNTEAFF
DNA: TGTGCCAGTAGTATTAGCAACACTGAAGCTTTCTTT

length: 15
D: .
size: .
V: TRBV19
J: TRBJ1-1
CDR3: CASSIGGYMNTEAFF
DNA: TGTGCCAGTAGTATCGGCGGATACATGAACACTGAAGCTTTCTTT

length: 15
D: .
size: few
V: TRBV19
J: TRBJ1-4
CDR3: CASSPRTEGNEKLFF
DNA: TGTGCCAGTAGTCCGAGGACGGAGGGGAATGAAAAACTGTTTTTT